This paragraph covers one T cell receptor beta chain sequence. Its matching antigen is unknown. These data originate in a study of neoadjuvant anti-PD-1 for oral cavity cancer. Whole-study context: Nivolumab at 3 mg/kg was mostly given biweekly, three to four doses, pre-surgery. Patients without progression received a fourth nivolumab dose around day 43, then surgical resection on days 50-56.

The germline gives CDR1 WSHSY, CDR2 SAAADI. There are 14 residues in the CDR3. The V end lost 2 bases, the J end lost 4 bases, and 11 bases lay between the germline ends. This table comes from immunoSEQ multiplex PCR, and its TCRdb copy is limited to in-frame clones, with some not included. The sample includes over 65,000 clones, more than 75% seen only once; the top ten take nearly 3.5%. Study-level results: Only three patients per response group were TCR-analyzed; validation needed.

Regarding time point: after neoadjuvant nivolumab, at surgical resection. Patients had HPV-negative, locally advanced oral cavity squamous cell carcinoma. This sequence originates from a person aged 35-79 years with oral cavity squamous cell carcinoma. The chain has TRBV10-2 and TRBJ1-1, with TRBD1 as a possible D gene (6 bases). Sequencing was performed on PBMCs, taken after nivolumab (anti-PD-1) treatment. The CDR3 region has the DNA TGCGCCAGCAGTGAGCAGGGGCGTAGCACTGAAGCTTTCTTT. This sequence encodes CASSEQGRSTEAFF.